The rows below give T cell receptor beta chains drawn from one sample of a study of OX40 agonist ivuxolimab in advanced cancers. Sequencing was performed with immunoSEQ multiplex PCR; in TCRdb, only in-frame clones are kept and a portion is missing. This table has under 75,000 clones, roughly nine tenths appearing once. The sample consisted of CD4+ or CD8+ T cells sorted from blood, taken in a trial of the OX40 agonist ivuxolimab. The source of these receptors is an adult with an advanced solid tumor such as melanoma, head and neck, liver or kidney cancer. Both conserved end residues are part of each CDR3. The D gene is left open where the match is weak. Clone size is stated in some rows and not others, as once, few, many or a class when expanded.

>TRBJ2-7|NA|NA|TRBV5-1
TGCGCCAGCAGCTTGGTTCAGCCCCCCTACGAGCAGTACTTC
CASSLVQPPYEQYF
>TRBJ2-2|NA|NA|TRBV19
TGTGCCAGTAGTATCACCCAGAACACCGGGGAGCTGTTTTTT
CASSITQNTGELFF
>TRBJ2-4|NA|NA|TRBV5-1
TGCGCCAGCAGCTTGGGTGGGGGGATCGAAACCATTCAGTACTTC
CASSLGGGIETIQYF
>TRBJ1-6|NA|NA|TRBV6-6
TGTGCCAGCAGTTTTACCAGGGATAATTCACCCCTCCACTTT
CASSFTRDNSPLHF
>TRBJ1-6|few|NA|TRBV5-1
TGCGCCAGCAGCATGGCGAGGTCTTATTCACCCCTCCACTTT
CASSMARSYSPLHF
>TRBJ2-5|NA|NA|TRBV18
TGTGCCAGCTCCGGGACACCACAAGAGTCCCAGTACTTC
CASSGTPQESQYF
>TRBJ2-1|NA|TRBD2|TRBV5-1
TGCGCCAGCAACCCTAGCGGACTAGCGGGGTACAATGAGCAGTTCTTC
CASNPSGLAGYNEQFF
>TRBJ2-7|NA|NA|TRBV11-3
TGTGCCAGCAGCCCAATGGCAGGGGACCACGAGCAGTACTTC
CASSPMAGDHEQYF
>TRBJ2-6|few|NA|TRBV5-4
TGTGCCAGCAGCTTGGGACACTCTGGGGCCAACGTCCTGACTTTC
CASSLGHSGANVLTF
>TRBJ2-4|once|NA|TRBV11-2
TGTGCCAGCAGCCGAGAGTCCGGTCTAGCCAAAAACATTCAGTACTTC
CASSRESGLAKNIQYF
>TRBJ2-3|once|TRBD2|TRBV5-8
TGTGCCAGCAGCTTTGTGCTAGCGGGGGCCGATACGCAGTATTTT
CASSFVLAGADTQYF
>TRBJ2-5|once|NA|TRBV2
TGTGCCAGCAGTGAACTAAGGGAGACCCAGTACTTC
CASSELRETQYF
>TRBJ2-7|NA|NA|TRBV6-1
TGTGCCAGCAGTTGGGGGGCCTCCTACGAGCAGTACTTC
CASSWGASYEQYF